This T cell receptor (beta chain) originates from a study of cytomegalovirus exposure and HLA in healthy donors. Overall study context: Early release data held about 92 million unique TCRs from HLA-typed donors.

General study findings and limits: CMV serostatus was the only recorded immune exposure for donors. Later analysis demonstrated an association between a missense DCLRE1C variant and TCR beta V- and J-gene trimming. Among TCR beta chains, those listed as cytomegalovirus-associated numbered about 160.

Comment on this clone: Its target is not known.

Germline assignment: CDR1 SGHTA and CDR2 FQGTGA. This CDR3 spans 15 amino acids. V lost 5 bases to trimming and J lost 7 bases; unmatched junction nucleotides: 10. The primer mix had 60 Vbeta and 13 Jbeta primers. Using immunoSEQ multiplex PCR, the repertoire was profiled, and TCRdb retains in-frame clones only, with some absent. The sample gives 250,000 or so clones, 80% to 95% of which show up once; around 1.7% is in the top ten. The material sequenced was PBMCs. This receptor was obtained from a girl aged 2 to 9 in good health and CMV-seronegative. The V call is TRBV7-3, the J call TRBJ2-1; 8 bases are a match to TRBD1. The CDR3 DNA is TGTGCCAGCAGCCATGGTCGACAGGGGAAAAATGAGCAGTTCTTC. Translated: CASSHGRQGKNEQFF.